This record covers a single TCR beta chain. A second PCR of roughly 6 to 12 cycles used a sample-barcoded 5' primer and a J-beta primer mix. TCRdb re-called the 5' RACE reads with MiXCR, one entry per CDR3 protein. The profile shows fewer than 950,000 distinct CDR3 sequences, 53% of them singletons. This sample was included in a study of blood T cells in healthy people across ages. The CDR3 consists of 12 residues. Looked up from germline, CDR1 is SQVTM and CDR2 is ANQGSEA. Isolation per sample recovered at least 7 million PBMCs. The chain employs TRBV29-1 and TRBJ2-4, with D possibly being TRBD2 (6 bases). The DNA end is more similar to TRBJ2-7, so the J call may be wrong. This receptor was taken from a man older than 75 in good health. The sequenced sample was blood. CDR3 sequence reads: CSVLWRGGEQYF. The CDR3, as DNA: TGCAGCGTACTTTGGAGGGGTGGCGAGCAGTACTTC.